The 14 T cell receptor beta chains in this list originate from one sample, sequenced in a study of T cells in localized non-small cell lung cancer. Clones were read by immunoSEQ multiplex PCR, and TCRdb kept only the in-frame ones, dropping some. Of tens of thousands of clones listed, roughly 86% are singletons. The starting material was peripheral blood, obtained before any cancer treatment. The receptors originated from a female donor of 60 years or more with stage I lung adenocarcinoma.

The J gene is TRBJ2-1, the V gene TRBV18; D remains unclear. The V gene's germline CDR1 is KGHSH and CDR2 LQKENI. The length of the CDR3 is 16 residues. Trimming removed 2 bases at V and 1 base at J, with 12 bases between. Here the CDR3 reads CASSPVLARSYNEQFF. The CDR3 DNA follows: TGTGCCAGCTCACCAGTATTAGCCCGTTCCTACAATGAGCAGTTCTTC.

This clone is classed as medium-sized. The chain joins TRBV10-3 to TRBJ1-1; TRBD1 might be the D (6 bases). CDR1 is ENHRY, CDR2 SYGVKD, per germline. This CDR3 is 13 amino acids long. V shed 7 bases and J shed 1 base, with 10 bases lying between them. In DNA form, the CDR3 reads TGTGCCATCACCGCGGACAGGAACACTGAAGCTTTCTTT. It is translated as CAITADRNTEAFF.

The CDR3 loop reads CASSLTSYEQYF. CDR3 coding DNA: TGTGCCAGCAGCCTAACCTCCTACGAGCAGTACTTC. The J gene is TRBJ2-7, the V gene TRBV7-2; D not resolved. Trimming pared 5 bases from V and 0 bases from J, leaving 5 bases between. The CDR3 has 12 amino acids. CDR1 is SGHTA and CDR2 is FQGNSA in the germline V gene.

This rearrangement joins TRBV29-1 to TRBJ2-1; D is undetermined. The CDR3 contains 15 residues. V dropped 0 bases and J dropped 0 bases, with 9 bases sitting between them. The germline gives CDR1 SQVTM, CDR2 ANQGSEA. CDR3 protein: CSVEDWRSSYNEQFF. The CDR3 coding sequence is TGCAGCGTTGAAGACTGGAGAAGCTCCTACAATGAGCAGTTCTTC.

In nucleotides, the CDR3 is TGTGCCAGCAGCTTCGTGGGGGCCGACTACAATGAGCAGTTCTTC. It codes for CASSFVGADYNEQFF. V gene TRBV7-3 combines with J gene TRBJ2-1, with D possibly matching TRBD1 (6 bases). Between the trimmed V and J ends, which lost 3 bases and 3 bases, there was a span of 12 bases. This CDR3 is built from 15 residues. Germline assignment: CDR1 SGHTA and CDR2 FQGTGA.

The sample holds a few counts of this clone. The chain links TRBV6-1 to TRBJ1-1, with 12 bases matching TRBD1. The CDR3 is 14 residues long. The junction had 1 base not matched to a gene; V was cut back by 8 bases and J by 0 bases. Germline loops: CDR1 MNHNS, CDR2 SASEGT. The CDR3 reads CASGTGGLNTEAFF. The CDR3 nucleotides are TGTGCCAGCGGGACAGGGGGCTTGAACACTGAAGCTTTCTTT.

The chain employs TRBV6-5 and TRBJ1-1; 8 bases are shared with TRBD1. The CDR3 loop spans 14 amino acids. Trimming cost V 4 bases and J 4 bases; bases outside gene matches: 5. From germline, CDR1 is MNHEY and CDR2 SVGAGI. CDR3 sequence reads: CASSWGQEGTEAFF. The CDR3 nucleotides are TGTGCCAGCAGTTGGGGACAGGAGGGCACTGAAGCTTTCTTT.

The chain employs TRBV2 and TRBJ1-2; 8 bases are a match to TRBD1. The V and J ends lost 4 bases and 0 bases, in that order; junction bases with no gene match: 7. The CDR3 is made up of 16 amino acids. CDR1 and CDR2 from the germline V gene are SNHLY and FYNNEI. DNA for the CDR3: TGTGCCAGCAGTGTACGGGACAGGCCAACTAACTATGGCTACACCTTC. Translation gives CASSVRDRPTNYGYTF.

The chain has TRBV14 and TRBJ2-2, with unresolved D. In germline, CDR1 is SGHDN, CDR2 FVKESK. CDR3 length: 11 residues. Trimming left V 3 bases short and J 10 bases short, with 6 bases between. The CDR3 nucleotides are TGTGCCAGCAGCCACAGGAAGGAGCTGTTTTTT. Its translation: CASSHRKELFF.

Here the CDR3 reads CSVVGVGELFF. The CDR3 nucleotides are TGCAGCGTTGTAGGGGTCGGGGAGCTGTTTTTT. V and J are TRBV29-1 and TRBJ2-2, with D possibly TRBD1 on 5 matching bases. CDR1 is SQVTM and CDR2 is ANQGSEA in the germline V gene. This CDR3 is built from 11 residues. Between the trimmed V and J ends, which lost 4 bases and 7 bases, there was a span of 7 bases.

CDR3 in DNA: TGTGCCAGCAGTCCTCGGGAGGGGGCAGGGACCCAGTACTTC. The encoded protein is CASSPREGAGTQYF. The chain joins TRBV2 to TRBJ2-5, with D possibly TRBD2 on 8 matching bases. The CDR3 totals 14 residues. Trimming took 5 bases from V and 7 from J, leaving 17 bases between them. CDR1 SNHLY and CDR2 FYNNEI come from the germline V gene.

About this clone itself: Within the sample, other DNA sequences also encode this same CDR3. The gene calls are TRBV29-1 and TRBJ2-1; D is unclear. CDR1 is SQVTM, CDR2 ANQGSEA, per germline. This CDR3 spans 11 amino acids. Trimming cost V 3 bases and J 7 bases, with 7 bases left between them. CDR3 sequence (DNA): TGCAGCGTTGAGGGCCGGAATGAGCAGTTCTTC. As protein: CSVEGRNEQFF.

This sequence joins TRBV5-6 and TRBJ2-1; 9 nucleotides match TRBD1. Germline CDR1 is SGHDT and CDR2 is YYEEEE. J gave up 12 bases and V 3 bases, and 7 bases lay outside the gene matches. There are 13 residues in the CDR3. The CDR3 nucleotides read TGTGCCAGCAGCTCGAACAGGGGGCGCGGGCAGTTCTTC. Its protein product is CASSSNRGRGQFF.

V and J are TRBV5-1 and TRBJ1-1; D remains unclear. This CDR3 is built from 15 residues. V lost 4 bases and J 2 bases, leaving 15 bases between the germline ends. Germline V CDR1 and CDR2: SGHRS, YFSETQ. Here the CDR3 DNA reads TGCGCCAGCAGCGACTCCCGGGCCGATAACACTGAAGCTTTCTTT. This encodes CASSDSRADNTEAFF.